Shown below are 29 T cell receptor beta chains from a single sample sequenced in a study of T cells after yellow fever vaccination. Using its own MiXCR run on the 5' RACE reads, TCRdb lists one record per CDR3 protein. This sample has 100,000 to 150,000 distinct CDR3 sequences, with more than 6% found just once. This specimen consisted of CD4+ T cells sorted from PBMCs, obtained 9 to 11 days after the first yellow fever vaccination. Receptors were obtained from a man aged 18 to 35 who received the YFV17D yellow fever vaccine.

This clonotype was found a few times. V usage is TRBV5-4 and J usage is TRBJ2-1; TRBD1 matches at 9 bases. The CDR3 consists of 14 residues. Germline CDR1 is SGHNT and CDR2 is YYREEE (reference sequence). The V gene end was trimmed by 4 bases and the J gene end by 7 bases; junction bases not matched to a gene: 6. CDR3 DNA: TGTGCCAGCAGCCCCGGGACAGGGAAGAATGAGCAGTTCTTC. Translation gives CASSPGTGKNEQFF.

For this clonotype: One base away lies a much larger clone, so this may be a sequencing read error. The chain links TRBV18 to TRBJ2-5; TRBD1 agrees at 7 bases. Losses at the gene ends were 6 bases for V and 3 bases for J; bases not matched to a gene: 13. This CDR3 contains 16 residues. Germline V gene lookup returns CDR1 KGHSH and CDR2 LQKENI. The CDR3 DNA follows: TGTGCCAGCTCCCTCAAAGTACAGGGGTACAAAGAGACCCAGTACTTC. It yields the protein CASSLKVQGYKETQYF.

As for this clonotype: This may come from a read error, since a much larger clone is one base off. This chain joins TRBV11-2 and TRBJ2-5; the D gene is possibly TRBD2 (5 bases). CDR3 length: 14 amino acids. Germline V gene sequence: CDR1 SGHAT, CDR2 FQNNGV. Trimming took off 4 bases at V and 5 bases at J, with 14 bases between the two ends. The CDR3 reads CASSWRTTHETQYF. CDR3 nucleotide sequence: TGTGCCAGCAGCTGGAGGACCACCCATGAGACCCAGTACTTC. Using reference TRBV11-2 and TRBJ2-5 for the parts outside the CDR3, the full variable domain is EAGVAQSPRYKIIEKRQSVAFWCNPISGHATLYWYQQILGQGPKLLIQFQNNGVVDDSQLPKDRFSAERLKGVDSTLKIQPAKLEDSAVYLCASSWRTTHETQYFGPGTRLLVL.

This clonotype appeared many times. CDR3 bases: TGCGCCAGCAGTAGCGGGATGAACACCGGGGAGCTGTTTTTT. It yields the protein CASSSGMNTGELFF. V and J are TRBV10-1 and TRBJ2-2; 7 bases match TRBD2. V was pared by 5 bases and J by 1 base, with 1 base of the junction left unmatched. This CDR3 spans 14 amino acids. Germline V gives CDR1 WNHNN, CDR2 SYGVQD (reference sequence).

This clonotype was detected ten times or more. This rearrangement joins TRBV6-1 to TRBJ2-4; TRBD1 matches at 7 bases. The V and J ends lost 3 bases and 6 bases, in that order; junction bases with no gene match: 5. This CDR3 comprises 14 residues. From germline, CDR1 is MNHNS and CDR2 SASEGT. CDR3 sequence (DNA): TGTGCCAGCAGTGAGCCCCGGGACAGAAACATTCAGTACTTC. Its protein product is CASSEPRDRNIQYF.

This clonotype occurred many times. The rearrangement links TRBV5-1 to TRBJ2-5; 7 nucleotides align to TRBD2. Per the germline V gene, CDR1 is SGHRS and CDR2 is YFSETQ. J was trimmed by 0 bases and V by 1 base; bases with no gene match: 3. The CDR3 covers 15 residues. The CDR3 here is CASSLSSGNQETQYF. In DNA form, the CDR3 reads TGCGCCAGCAGCTTGTCTAGCGGTAACCAAGAGACCCAGTACTTC.

This clonotype appeared many times. V usage is TRBV20-1 and J usage is TRBJ2-7; D possibly corresponds to TRBD1 (5 bases). CDR1 and CDR2 from the germline V gene are DFQATT and SNEGSKA (reference sequence). V shed 0 bases and J shed 2 bases, with 20 bases lying between them. The CDR3 sequence is 17 residues long. CDR3 coding DNA: TGCAGTGCTAGAGATCGGCTGACAGTTTCTGACCCCTACGAGCAGTACTTC. It yields the protein CSARDRLTVSDPYEQYF.

This clonotype was detected many times. The V call is TRBV14, the J call TRBJ2-3; a possible D gene is TRBD1 (6 bases). There are 16 residues in the CDR3. Trimming shortened V by 2 bases and J by 2 bases, and 14 bases separated the two germline ends. Germline V gene data show CDR1 as SGHDN and CDR2 as FVKESK. The CDR3 bases are TGTGCCAGCAGCCAACCTAGACAGGCCTACACAGATACGCAGTATTTT. Protein sequence: CASSQPRQAYTDTQYF.

This clonotype was recorded many times. This chain joins TRBV7-9 and TRBJ2-1; 9 nucleotides match TRBD2. The junction had 8 bases not matched to a gene; V was cut back by 8 bases and J by 3 bases. In germline, CDR1 is SEHNR, CDR2 FQNEAQ (reference sequence). This CDR3 has 15 amino acids. The CDR3 DNA is TGTGCCAGCTTTCGAGTTAGCGGGGGCTACAATGAGCAGTTCTTC. The encoded protein is CASFRVSGGYNEQFF.

This clonotype came up many times. This chain links TRBV19 with TRBJ1-2, with D possibly TRBD1 on 5 matching bases. CDR1 is LNHDA, CDR2 SQIVND, per germline (reference sequence). The germline V and J ends were trimmed by 4 bases and 4 bases, with 13 bases remaining between them. The CDR3 extends over 14 amino acids. The CDR3 DNA reads TGTGCCAGTAGTAGGCGAAGACAGCTCTATGGCTACACCTTC. Protein: CASSRRRQLYGYTF.

This clonotype was counted a few times. CDR3 coding DNA: TGTGCCAGCAGTTTTCAACCCCAAAATCAGCCCCAGCATTTT. Translated: CASSFQPQNQPQHF. The V call is TRBV12-3 or TRBV12-4, the J call TRBJ1-5; no firm D call. This CDR3 region has 14 residues. Trimming stripped 3 bases from V and 4 bases from J, with 10 bases between.

This clonotype was detected a few times. Here the CDR3 reads CASSSRTGGREEKLFF. The CDR3 bases are TGTGCCAGCAGCTCGAGGACAGGGGGCAGGGAAGAAAAACTGTTTTTT. The gene calls are TRBV7-9 and TRBJ1-4; 11 bases agree with TRBD1. The CDR3 runs to 16 residues. CDR1 and CDR2 from the germline V gene are SEHNR and FQNEAQ (reference sequence). With V trimmed by 4 bases and J by 8 bases, 9 bases remained unmatched.

This clonotype occurred many times. The chain combines TRBV7-9 with TRBJ2-5; a possible D gene is TRBD2 (6 bases). Per the germline V gene, CDR1 is SEHNR and CDR2 is FQNEAQ (reference sequence). This CDR3 has 14 residues. V shed 0 bases and J shed 7 bases, with 12 bases lying between them. Here the CDR3 reads CASSLAPERVTQYF. In DNA form, the CDR3 reads TGTGCCAGCAGCTTAGCGCCCGAGCGGGTGACCCAGTACTTC.

This clonotype was observed many times. V and J are TRBV12-3 or TRBV12-4 and TRBJ1-1; D is undetermined. CDR3 length: 13 amino acids. The V end lost 6 bases, the J end lost 1 base, and 9 bases lay between the germline ends. CDR3 amino acids: CASRPQENTEAFF. The CDR3 bases are TGTGCCAGCAGGCCTCAGGAGAACACTGAAGCTTTCTTT.

The V call is TRBV6-1, the J call TRBJ2-5; tentative D call: TRBD2 (7 bases). The CDR3 consists of 14 residues. Germline CDR1 is MNHNS and CDR2 is SASEGT. Between the trimmed V and J ends, which lost 5 bases and 5 bases, there was a span of 15 bases. The CDR3: CASSRPGGRETQYF. The CDR3, as DNA: TGTGCCAGCAGTCGACCGGGGGGCCGGGAGACCCAGTACTTC.

In this sample, this clonotype turned up many times. This chain joins TRBV3-1 and TRBJ1-1; 8 bases fit TRBD1. J gave up 5 bases and V 1 base, and 9 bases lay outside the gene matches. The CDR3 has 16 residues. Germline V CDR1 and CDR2: LGHDT, YNNKEL (reference sequence). The CDR3, as DNA: TGTGCCAGCAGCCAAGTCAGTCAGGGGGCCTGGACTGAAGCTTTCTTT. It translates to CASSQVSQGAWTEAFF.

This clonotype was recorded many times. The J gene is TRBJ2-1, the V gene TRBV5-1; 8 positions agree with TRBD1. V shed 5 bases and J 5 bases; nucleotides not matched to a gene: 18. CDR3 size: 18 residues. Germline lookup yields CDR1 SGHRS and CDR2 YFSETQ. CDR3 DNA: TGCGCCAGCAGGTTACCGATCAACCGGACAGGGTGGGACAATGAGCAGTTCTTC. Translating gives CASRLPINRTGWDNEQFF.

Ten or more counts support this clonotype. The V call is TRBV12-3 or TRBV12-4, the J call TRBJ2-2; 12 bases map to TRBD1. This CDR3 is 16 amino acids long. The V segment lost 11 bases and the J segment 6 bases; nucleotides outside the gene matches: 13. The DNA of the CDR3 is TGTGCCTCAACCATCGGGACAGGGGGCTATTCCGGGGAGCTGTTTTTT. Its translation: CASTIGTGGYSGELFF.

This clonotype was detected many times. The chain has TRBV9 and TRBJ1-3; 8 bases line up with TRBD1. The V segment lost 4 bases and the J segment 7 bases; nucleotides outside the gene matches: 4. The CDR3 is 13 residues long. Germline CDR1 is SGDLS and CDR2 is YYNGEE. CDR3 DNA: TGTGCCAGCAGCCCTAGGACAGGGAACACCATATATTTT. This gives the protein CASSPRTGNTIYF.

About this clonotype: A read error may explain this, as a much larger clone is one base away. The chain carries TRBV5-5 and TRBJ2-5; 9 bases match TRBD1. J lost 6 bases, V lost 5 bases, and 5 bases had no gene match. Germline assignment: CDR1 SGHKS and CDR2 YYEKEE (reference sequence). The CDR3 sequence is 13 residues long. The CDR3 spells CASSATGGKTQYF. CDR3 in DNA: TGTGCCAGCAGTGCGACAGGGGGAAAGACCCAGTACTTC.

This clonotype was observed at least ten times. The genes are TRBV20-1 and TRBJ2-7; 11 nucleotides match TRBD2. The germline V gene encodes CDR1 DFQATT and CDR2 SNEGSKA (reference sequence). Germline trimming cut 3 bases from V and 2 bases from J; bases unmatched to any gene: 9. CDR3 length: 16 residues. Here the CDR3 DNA reads TGCAGTGCTAGCGAGTCTAATAGCGGGGGGGCCTACGAGCAGTACGTC. It specifies CSASESNSGGAYEQYV.

This clonotype occurred many times. V usage is TRBV20-1 and J usage is TRBJ2-5; D possibly corresponds to TRBD2 (6 bases). The germline CDR1 and CDR2 sequences are DFQATT and SNEGSKA (reference sequence). The V and J ends lost 0 bases and 0 bases respectively, with 14 bases between them. The CDR3 runs 16 residues. For the CDR3, the DNA is TGCAGTGCTAGAGATAGTGCAGGGAGGTACCAAGAGACCCAGTACTTC. Residues: CSARDSAGRYQETQYF.

This clonotype has a count of ten or more. This rearrangement joins TRBV5-1 to TRBJ2-7, with 7 bases that match TRBD1. V shed 3 bases, J shed 5 bases, and the junction held 2 bases outside the gene matches. The CDR3 loop spans 12 amino acids. Germline lookup yields CDR1 SGHRS and CDR2 YFSETQ. The CDR3 coding sequence is TGCGCCAGCAGCTACGACAGGGACGAGCAGTACGTC. Translation gives CASSYDRDEQYV.

Concerning this clonotype: A much larger clone lies one base from this, so it may be a read error. V is TRBV4-3 and J is TRBJ2-5, with D possibly matching TRBD1 (6 bases). This CDR3 is built from 15 residues. V dropped 4 bases and J dropped 4 bases, with 16 bases sitting between them. Looked up from germline, CDR1 is LGHNA and CDR2 is YSLEER. The CDR3 protein is CASSRGTRGSETQYF. The CDR3 DNA reads as TGCGCCAGCAGCCGAGGGACAAGGGGCTCAGAGACCCAGTACTTC.

This clonotype was counted between two and nine times. The rearrangement joins TRBV3-1 to TRBJ2-7, with TRBD1 as a possible D gene (5 bases). The CDR3 loop spans 12 amino acids. Germline CDR1 is LGHDT and CDR2 is YNNKEL (reference sequence). The V and J ends lost 4 bases and 3 bases respectively, with 7 bases between them. CDR3 in amino acids: CASSRGSYEQYV. The CDR3 nucleotides read TGTGCCAGCAGCCGGGGCAGCTACGAGCAGTACGTC.

The chain links TRBV12-3 or TRBV12-4 to TRBJ2-1; 7 bases are a match to TRBD1. This CDR3 comprises 13 residues. With 11 bases clipped from V and 0 bases from J, the junction kept 4 bases outside the gene matches. The CDR3 bases are TGTGCCTTCTGGGACAGCTCCTACAATGAGCAGTTCTTC. This encodes CAFWDSSYNEQFF.

The V and J genes are TRBV12-3 or TRBV12-4 and TRBJ1-5, with D tentatively TRBD1 (5 bases). Deletions cut 5 bases from V and 1 base from J, with 18 bases between. The CDR3 extends over 17 amino acids. The CDR3 DNA sequence: TGTGCCAGCAGTCCCGGGACCCGGCGGGGGAGCAATCAGCCCCAGCATTTT. It translates to CASSPGTRRGSNQPQHF.

This clonotype was detected many times. In DNA, the CDR3 is TGTGCCAGCTCCTCCGTGATTGCAACTAATGAAAAACTGTTTTTT. This gives the protein CASSSVIATNEKLFF. The V call is TRBV18, the J call TRBJ1-4, with D hard to call. Germline CDR1 reads KGHSH; CDR2 reads LQKENI. This CDR3 is built from 15 residues. Between the trimmed V and J ends, which lost 6 bases and 0 bases, there was a span of 11 bases.

This clonotype was picked up many times. CDR3 coding DNA: TGCAGTGCTAGAGACCGTAGGACTAGCGGGGCGGGGGAGCTGTTTTTT. Translation: CSARDRRTSGAGELFF. The chain uses TRBV20-1 and TRBJ2-2; the match to TRBD2 covers 12 bases. CDR1 and CDR2 (germline): DFQATT, SNEGSKA (reference sequence). This CDR3 has 16 amino acids. The V gene end was trimmed by 0 bases and the J gene end by 8 bases; junction bases not matched to a gene: 7.